This T cell receptor (beta chain) was obtained from a study of OX40 agonist ivuxolimab in advanced cancers. Study at large: Ivuxolimab was delivered to patients intravenously every 2 weeks at doses spanning 0.01 to 10 mg/kg. The group had a mean age of around 60 years, ranged from about 20 to 79, and was 80% to 90% male. Overall study results and limits: Determination of antigen specificity was not performed for the expanded peripheral T cells.

The V and J ends lost 8 bases and 0 bases respectively, with 10 bases between them. Germline values: CDR1 MDHEN, CDR2 SYDVKM. CDR3 size: 13 residues. Measured with immunoSEQ multiplex PCR; TCRdb has only the in-frame clones, and not every one. The top ten clones hold roughly 2% of a sample with approximately 77,000 clones, approximately 80% of them seen once. Autoimmune disease history or systemic immunosuppression meant exclusion. Notes on this clone: The antigen is not known.

The receptor comes from an adult with an advanced solid tumor such as melanoma, head and neck, liver or kidney cancer. The source was CD4+ or CD8+ T cells sorted from blood, collected in a trial of the OX40 agonist ivuxolimab. V gene TRBV28 combines with J gene TRBJ1-2, with D unresolved. CDR3 in amino acids: CASAPNTNYGYTF. The DNA of the CDR3 is TGTGCCAGCGCCCCCAATACTAACTATGGCTACACCTTC.